This TCR beta chain was identified in a study of identical twins. TCRdb re-analysed the 5' RACE reads in MiXCR, keeping a single row per CDR3 protein. Here the sample spans around 1.7 million distinct CDR3 sequences, more than 30% being singletons. The CDR3 consists of 17 residues. V dropped 1 base and J dropped 3 bases, with 18 bases sitting between them. In germline, CDR1 is SEHNR, CDR2 FQNEAQ (reference sequence). This clonotype originated in a newborn girl in good health. The specimen sequenced was cord blood. The V and J genes are TRBV7-9 and TRBJ1-2; possibly TRBD1 for D (6 bases). For the CDR3, the DNA is TGTGCCAGCAGCTTAGGGGTCGGGGGGCGCCCACACTATGGCTACACCTTC. This codes for CASSLGVGGRPHYGYTF.